This TCR beta chain was observed in a study of blood T cells in healthy people across ages. Germline values: CDR1 SNHLY, CDR2 FYNNEI. The CDR3 totals 14 residues. The ends were cut back, 6 bases at V and 9 bases at J, with 15 bases in the middle. Researchers report isolating at least 6.5 million PBMCs per sample. In its sample, this clonotype was seen a few times. As yet, its antigen is unknown. Broader study findings: Whereas aged donors had fewer naive CD4+ cells, long-lived donors had more of them and higher diversity. Older individuals had lower TCR beta diversity per million T cells (the decline was roughly linear).

The use of a sample-barcoded 5' primer and a J-beta primer mix characterized a second PCR of roughly 6 to 12 cycles. TCRdb itself ran the 5' RACE reads through MiXCR, one entry per CDR3 protein. The sample carries approximately 900,000 distinct CDR3 sequences, 45% to 50% recorded once. The TCR originated in a man aged 25-45 years in good health. V usage is TRBV2 and J usage is TRBJ1-6; tentatively, D is TRBD1 (5 bases). The source material was blood. CDR3: CASSKNGAFSPLHF. The CDR3 region has the DNA TGTGCCAGCAGCAAAAACGGGGCATTTTCACCCCTCCACTTT.